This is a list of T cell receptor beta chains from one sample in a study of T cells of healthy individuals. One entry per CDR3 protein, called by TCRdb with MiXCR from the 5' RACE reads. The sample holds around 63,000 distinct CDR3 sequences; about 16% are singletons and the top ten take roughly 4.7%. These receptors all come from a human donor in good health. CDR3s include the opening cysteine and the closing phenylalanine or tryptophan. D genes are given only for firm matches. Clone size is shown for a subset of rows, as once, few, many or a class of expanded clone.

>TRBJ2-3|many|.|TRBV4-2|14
CASSQGGATDTQYF
TGTGCCAGCAGCCAAGGTGGGGCCACAGATACGCAGTATTTT
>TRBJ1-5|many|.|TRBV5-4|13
CASSTQGTQPQHF
TGTGCCAGCAGCACACAGGGTACTCAGCCCCAGCATTTT
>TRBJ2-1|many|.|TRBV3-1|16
CASSQERDGPYNEQFF
TGTGCCAGCAGCCAAGAGCGGGACGGCCCCTACAATGAGCAGTTCTTC
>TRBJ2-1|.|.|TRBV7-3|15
CASSLTNRQHNEQFF
TGTGCCAGCAGCTTAACGAATCGGCAACACAATGAGCAGTTCTTC
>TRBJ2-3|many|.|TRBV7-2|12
CASSLDTDTQYF
TGTGCCAGCAGCTTAGACACAGATACGCAGTATTTT
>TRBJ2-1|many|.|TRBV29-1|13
CSVGLRLTNEQFF
TGCAGCGTTGGGTTACGTCTAACGAATGAGCAGTTCTTC
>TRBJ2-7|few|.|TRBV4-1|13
CASSHRPAYEQYF
TGCGCCAGCAGCCATCGACCGGCCTACGAGCAGTACTTC
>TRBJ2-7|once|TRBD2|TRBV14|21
CASSQLGLRNPRTSGISEQYF
TGTGCCAGCAGCCAATTAGGTCTACGAAATCCGCGTACTAGCGGGATTAGCGAGCAGTACTTC
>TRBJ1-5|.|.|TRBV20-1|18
CSARDRVHPTPSNQPQHF
TGCAGTGCTAGAGATAGGGTCCACCCGACCCCTAGCAATCAGCCCCAGCATTTT
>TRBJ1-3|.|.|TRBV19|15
CASRQQGNSGNTIYF
TGTGCCAGTAGACAACAGGGAAACTCTGGAAACACCATATATTTT
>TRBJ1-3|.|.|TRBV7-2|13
CASGFSSGNTIYF
TGTGCCAGCGGCTTTTCCAGTGGAAACACCATATATTTT
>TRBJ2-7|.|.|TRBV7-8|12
CASSLVGLEQYF
TGTGCCAGCAGCTTAGTGGGGTTAGAGCAGTACTTC
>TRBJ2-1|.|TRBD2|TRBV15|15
CATTLWAGGYNEQFF
TGTGCCACCACCTTGTGGGCGGGGGGTTACAATGAGCAGTTCTTC
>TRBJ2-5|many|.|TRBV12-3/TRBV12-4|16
CASSLGSARGRETQYF
TGTGCCAGCAGTTTGGGTTCGGCGCGGGGGCGGGAGACCCAGTACTTC
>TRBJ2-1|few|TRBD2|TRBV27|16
CASIGAGGTSYNEQFF
TGTGCCAGCATCGGGGCGGGGGGGACCTCCTACAATGAGCAGTTCTTC
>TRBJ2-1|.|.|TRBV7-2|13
CASSLEAENEQFF
TGTGCCAGCAGCTTAGAGGCCGAGAATGAGCAGTTCTTC
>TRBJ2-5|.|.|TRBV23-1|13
CASSQDDLETQYF
TGCGCCAGCAGTCAGGACGACCTGGAGACCCAGTACTTC
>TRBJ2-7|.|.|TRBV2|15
CASTALQGKSNEQYF
TGTGCCAGCACGGCGTTGCAGGGGAAGTCGAACGAGCAGTACTTC
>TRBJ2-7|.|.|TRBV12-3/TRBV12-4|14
CASSFGRTIYEQYF
TGTGCCAGCAGTTTCGGCAGGACGATCTACGAGCAGTACTTC
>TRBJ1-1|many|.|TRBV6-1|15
CASSGALSGVAEAFF
TGTGCCAGCAGTGGTGCCTTGTCGGGGGTCGCTGAAGCTTTCTTT
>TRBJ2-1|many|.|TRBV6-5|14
CASSYTVSYNEQFF
TGTGCCAGCAGTTACACTGTTTCTTACAATGAGCAGTTCTTC
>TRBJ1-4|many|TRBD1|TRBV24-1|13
CATSDRVGEKLFF
TGTGCCACCTCCGACAGGGTTGGCGAAAAACTGTTTTTT
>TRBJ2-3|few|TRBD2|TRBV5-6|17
CASSWGLAGVSTDTQYF
TGTGCCAGCAGCTGGGGACTAGCGGGAGTTAGCACAGATACGCAGTATTTT
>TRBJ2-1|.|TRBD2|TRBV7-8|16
CASSLTGTSGWNERFF
TGTGCCAGCAGCTTAACCGGGACTAGCGGTTGGAATGAGCGGTTCTTC
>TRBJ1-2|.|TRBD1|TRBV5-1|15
CASSLAAGGDYGYTF
TGCGCCAGCAGCTTGGCCGCAGGGGGCGACTATGGCTACACCTTC
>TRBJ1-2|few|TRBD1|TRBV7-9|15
CASSLDTGGAGGYTF
TGTGCCAGCAGCTTAGACACAGGGGGCGCAGGGGGCTACACCTTC
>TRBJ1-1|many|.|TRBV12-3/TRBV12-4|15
CASSLRGGMNTEAFF
TGTGCCAGCAGTCTCCGCGGAGGCATGAACACTGAAGCTTTCTTT
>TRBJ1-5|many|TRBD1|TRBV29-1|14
CSVTGGSGNQPQHF
TGCAGCGTGACAGGGGGCTCTGGTAATCAGCCCCAGCATTTT
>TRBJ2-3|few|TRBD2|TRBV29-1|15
CSSAGLAVSTDTQYF
TGCAGTTCTGCCGGACTAGCGGTTAGCACAGATACGCAGTATTTT
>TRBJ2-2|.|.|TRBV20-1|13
CSAAQQNTGELFF
TGCAGTGCCGCCCAGCAGAACACCGGGGAGCTGTTTTTT
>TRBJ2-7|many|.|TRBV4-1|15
CASSQETGNSYEQYF
TGCGCCAGCAGCCAAGAAACAGGGAACTCCTACGAGCAGTACTTC
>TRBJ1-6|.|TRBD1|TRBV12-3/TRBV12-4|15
CASSPEGARGSPLHF
TGTGCCAGCAGTCCCGAGGGGGCGCGGGGATCACCCCTCCACTTT
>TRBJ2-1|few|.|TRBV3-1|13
CASSQGWFNEQFF
TGTGCCAGCAGCCAAGGATGGTTCAATGAGCAGTTCTTC
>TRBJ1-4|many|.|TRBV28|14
CASSQQGPNEKLFF
TGTGCCAGCAGCCAACAGGGCCCTAATGAAAAACTGTTTTTT
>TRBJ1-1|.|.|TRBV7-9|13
CASITSGFTEAFF
TGTGCCAGCATTACGTCGGGGTTCACTGAAGCTTTCTTT
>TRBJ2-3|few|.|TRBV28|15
CASSLWKTGPDTQYF
TGTGCCAGCAGTTTATGGAAAACGGGGCCAGATACGCAGTATTTT
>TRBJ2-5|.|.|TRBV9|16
CASSATGNPTQETQYF
TGTGCCAGCAGCGCCACAGGGAACCCCACCCAAGAGACCCAGTACTTC